These 8 T cell receptor beta chains were sequenced from one sample in a study of OX40 agonist ivuxolimab in advanced cancers. Sequenced by immunoSEQ multiplex PCR; TCRdb stores in-frame clones only, minus some. This sample has about 77,000 clones, with about 93% found just once. Sequencing used CD4+ or CD8+ T cells sorted from blood, obtained in a trial of the OX40 agonist ivuxolimab. The receptors shown here come from an adult with an advanced solid tumor such as melanoma, head and neck, liver or kidney cancer.

This clone was detected once. The V gene is TRBV7-3, the J gene TRBJ1-1; maybe TRBD1 (5 bases). Between the trimmed V and J ends, which lost 0 bases and 1 base, there was a span of 9 bases. Germline CDR1 is SGHTA and CDR2 is FQGTGA. The CDR3 runs to 15 residues. The CDR3 coding sequence is TGTGCCAGCAGCTTAACGGGCAGGGAGAACACTGAAGCTTTCTTT. It encodes CASSLTGRENTEAFF.

This chain links TRBV4-3 with TRBJ2-2; D is possibly TRBD1 or TRBD2 (6 bases each). This CDR3 is 15 amino acids long. Trimming cost V 0 bases and J 6 bases, with 11 bases left between them. Germline V CDR1 and CDR2: LGHNA, YSLEER. CDR3 nucleotide sequence: TGCGCCAGCAGCCAAGATTCGAGGGGGGCCGGGGAGCTGTTTTTT. It translates to CASSQDSRGAGELFF.

The V call is TRBV9, the J call TRBJ1-2; 8 nucleotides line up with TRBD1. V lost 3 bases to trimming and J lost 4 bases; unmatched junction nucleotides: 5. Germline V CDR1 and CDR2: SGDLS, YYNGEE. This CDR3 spans 14 amino acids. CDR3 coding DNA: TGTGCCAGCAGCGGAGGGACAGGACCCTATGGCTACACCTTC. This encodes CASSGGTGPYGYTF.

CDR3 sequence: CASSPLPGLAWTDTQYF. The CDR3 DNA sequence: TGTGCCAGCAGCCCCCTCCCCGGACTAGCTTGGACAGATACGCAGTATTTT. The genes are TRBV4-2 and TRBJ2-3; the match to TRBD2 covers 8 bases. Trimming cost V 4 bases and J 3 bases; bases outside gene matches: 12. This CDR3 contains 17 residues. Germline V lookup: CDR1 LGHNA, CDR2 YNFKEQ.

This chain links TRBV4-1 with TRBJ2-3; 9 nucleotides agree with TRBD2. CDR1 and CDR2 from the germline V gene are MGHRA and YSYEKL. V trimming: 4 bases; J trimming: 0 bases; junction bases outside the gene matches: 5. The CDR3 sequence is 16 residues long. The CDR3 here is CASSPHSGGSTDTQYF. The DNA for the CDR3 is TGCGCCAGCAGCCCCCATAGCGGGGGAAGCACAGATACGCAGTATTTT.

The chain uses TRBV29-1 and TRBJ2-7, with D perhaps TRBD1 or TRBD2 (6 bases each). From germline, CDR1 is SQVTM and CDR2 ANQGSEA. V was cut by 3 bases and J by 3 bases, with 15 bases left in between. CDR3 length equals 14 residues. The CDR3 DNA sequence: TGCAGCGTTGAGGGGAAGGGGGGAGACTACGAGCAGTACTTC. This encodes CSVEGKGGDYEQYF.

The chain employs TRBV4-1 and TRBJ2-4, with D perhaps matching TRBD1 (6 bases). Germline CDR1 reads MGHRA; CDR2 reads YSYEKL. The germline V and J ends were trimmed by 1 base and 8 bases, with 9 bases remaining between them. CDR3 size: 13 residues. The CDR3 loop is CASSQVTGHIQYF. In nucleotides, the CDR3 is TGCGCCAGCAGCCAAGTGACAGGTCACATTCAGTACTTC.

In this sample, this clone turned up a few times. V is TRBV4-3 and J is TRBJ1-1; D is unresolved. V shed 1 base and J shed 1 base, with 4 bases lying between them. This CDR3 is 13 amino acids long. CDR1 LGHNA and CDR2 YSLEER come from the germline V gene. CDR3: CASSQVGNTEAFF. The CDR3 region has the DNA TGCGCCAGCAGCCAAGTAGGGAACACTGAAGCTTTCTTT.